This T cell receptor (beta chain) stems from a study of T-cell memory formation after mild COVID-19. Study information: Across donors, TCR clusters were largely donor specific. Whole-study results and caveats: Within pre-infection memory, some responding clones were found, suggesting cross-reactive memory joined. Contracting clones from day 15 to 85 showed balanced CD4/CD8; later expanders favored CD4+. Shrinking CD4+ clones resided mostly in CM and EM, and CD8+ ones in EMRA.

Turning to this clonotype: What it binds is unknown.

Trimming stripped 4 bases from V and 7 bases from J, with 15 bases between. The CDR3 contains 14 residues. Germline CDR1 SGDLS, CDR2 YYNGEE. TCRdb re-analysed the 5' RACE reads in MiXCR, keeping a single row per CDR3 protein. The sample lists more than 110,000 distinct CDR3 sequences, 25% occurring once. The rearrangement uses TRBV9 and TRBJ2-1; weak D call: TRBD1 (5 bases). This clonotype was sampled from an adult woman who had mild COVID-19 (a few samples of this study predate the infection). Cell type and time point are not known. The source material was PBMCs or a T cell subset sorted from them (not recorded which). CDR3 region: CASSLGDVRNEQFF. CDR3 nucleotides: TGTGCCAGCAGCCTAGGGGATGTCAGGAATGAGCAGTTCTTC.